The 19 T cell receptor beta chains listed next were all sequenced from one sample in a study of vaccination effects on CD4 cells after COVID-19. The table came from immunoSEQ multiplex PCR; TCRdb's copy has only in-frame clones and leaves some out. The table records over 30,000 clones, roughly two thirds of them present only once. Their antigen targets remain unknown. Under the ViraFEST assay, PBMC were stimulated with viral peptide pools so that antigen-specific CD4+ T cells expanded. Sequencing was performed afterwards. When 10 to 11 days of culture had elapsed, CD4+ T cells were isolated. All vaccine recipients tested negative for nucleocapsid antibodies and had never contracted SARS-CoV-2 infection. This specimen consisted of CD4+ T cells from PBMCs cultured with SARS-CoV-2 spike peptides, obtained before COVID-19 vaccination. These receptors originate from a human donor who received a COVID-19 vaccine.

The chain links TRBV3-1 (or the pseudogene TRBV3-2) to TRBJ2-2, with 11 bases matching TRBD2. With V trimmed by 1 base and J by 5 bases, 9 bases remained unmatched. CDR3 size: 18 residues. Germline assignment: CDR1 LGHDT and CDR2 YNNKEL (reference sequence). DNA of the CDR3: TGTGCCAGCAGCCAAGGGGAAGCTAGCGGGAGGCGGACCGGGGAGCTGTTTTTT. It encodes CASSQGEASGRRTGELFF.

This chain uses TRBV29-1 with TRBJ2-5; TRBD2 agrees at 7 bases. Unmatched junction bases numbered 8, after V lost 8 bases and J lost 5 bases. This CDR3 comprises 12 residues. Germline V gene data show CDR1 as SQVTM and CDR2 as ANQGSEA. CDR3 protein: CSPKWGGETQYF. The CDR3 DNA reads as TGCAGCCCCAAATGGGGAGGGGAGACCCAGTACTTC. The complete variable domain, with remaining parts taken from reference TRBV29-1 and TRBJ2-5, reads SAVISQKPSRDICQRGTSLTIQCQVDSQVTMMFWYRQQPGQSLTLIATANQGSEATYESGFVIDKFPISRPNLTFSTLTVSNMSPEDSSIYLCSPKWGGETQYFGPGTRLLVL.

The gene calls are TRBV19 and TRBJ1-3; no firm D call. Germline V gene lookup returns CDR1 LNHDA and CDR2 SQIVND (reference sequence). V dropped 4 bases and J dropped 4 bases, with 11 bases sitting between them. The CDR3 runs to 14 residues. The CDR3 region is CASSKLGPGNTIYF. The CDR3 region has the DNA TGTGCCAGTAGTAAACTTGGGCCCGGAAACACCATATATTTT.

This chain joins TRBV24-1 and TRBJ2-3, with 11 positions matching TRBD2. V was clipped by 2 bases and J by 0 bases; unmatched bases: 3. Germline CDR1 reads KGHDR; CDR2 reads SFDVKD. The CDR3 totals 17 residues. Written as DNA, the CDR3 is TGTGCCACCAGTGATTGGTGGACTAGCGGGAGCACAGATACGCAGTATTTT. Translated, it gives CATSDWWTSGSTDTQYF.

The sample holds a few counts of this clone. The rearrangement joins TRBV5-1 to TRBJ1-1, with TRBD1 matching over 8 bases. Trimming cost V 4 bases and J 2 bases; bases outside gene matches: 4. The germline V gene has CDR1 SGHRS and CDR2 YFSETQ. The CDR3 runs to 14 residues. CDR3 bases: TGCGCCAGCAGCGGGGGGACAGGTAACACTGAAGCTTTCTTT. Translated, it gives CASSGGTGNTEAFF. Supplemented by reference TRBV5-1 and TRBJ1-1, the full variable domain reads KAGVTQTPRYLIKTRGQQVTLSCSPISGHRSVSWYQQTPGQGLQFLFEYFSETQRNKGNFPGRFSGRQFSNSRSEMNVSTLELGDSALYLCASSGGTGNTEAFFGQGTRLTVV.

There are a few counts of this clone. V is TRBV28 and J is TRBJ1-6; D might be TRBD1 (5 bases). V was pared by 7 bases and J by 12 bases, with 19 bases between. There are 14 residues in the CDR3. Germline values: CDR1 MDHEN, CDR2 SYDVKM. This CDR3 reads CASTEGTFTGPLHF. CDR3 DNA sequence: TGTGCCAGCACGGAGGGGACCTTCACTGGACCCCTCCACTTT.

V gene TRBV6-5 combines with J gene TRBJ2-3, with D unresolved. In germline, CDR1 is MNHEY, CDR2 SVGAGI. Trimming took 4 bases from V and 0 from J, leaving 14 bases between them. The CDR3 length is 16 residues. The CDR3 protein is CASSSARATSTDTQYF. Here the CDR3 DNA reads TGTGCCAGCAGTTCGGCCCGGGCGACTAGCACAGATACGCAGTATTTT.

The J gene is TRBJ1-1, the V gene TRBV18; D perhaps matches TRBD1 (5 bases). Trimming left V 3 bases short and J 1 base short, with 9 bases between. The CDR3 has 14 amino acids. Germline V lookup: CDR1 KGHSH, CDR2 LQKENI. In DNA, the CDR3 is TGTGCCAGCTCACCGGGGCAGGCGAACACTGAAGCTTTCTTT. Translated, it gives CASSPGQANTEAFF.

The chain employs TRBV30 and TRBJ1-2; no definite D call. The CDR3 consists of 16 residues. Germline V gene lookup returns CDR1 GTSNPN and CDR2 SVGIG (reference sequence). The V gene lost 2 bases and the J gene lost 4 bases, with 20 bases spanning the gap. The CDR3 DNA reads TGTGCCTGGAGTTCCAGTGGAGGACTCGGACTCTATGGCTACACCTTC. It encodes CAWSSSGGLGLYGYTF.

The V and J genes are TRBV7-9 and TRBJ1-1, with D unclear. In germline, CDR1 is SEHNR, CDR2 FQNEAQ (reference sequence). The CDR3 consists of 13 residues. V was shortened by 5 bases and J by 0 bases, with 7 bases between the two germline ends. CDR3 DNA sequence: TGTGCCAGCAGCCAACAATTGAACACTGAAGCTTTCTTT. It codes for CASSQQLNTEAFF. Supplemented by reference TRBV7-9 and TRBJ1-1, the full variable domain reads DTGVSQNPRHKITKRGQNVTFRCDPISEHNRLYWYRQTLGQGPEFLTYFQNEAQLEKSRLLSDRFSAERPKGSFSTLEIQRTEQGDSAMYLCASSQQLNTEAFFGQGTRLTVV.

The gene calls are TRBV7-2 and TRBJ2-1, with 16 bases identical to TRBD2. Germline V gene lookup returns CDR1 SGHTA and CDR2 FQGNSA. CDR3 length: 19 amino acids. J gave up 9 bases and V 1 base, and 12 bases lay outside the gene matches. The CDR3: CASSLGGGGTSGRVVEQFF. The DNA for the CDR3 is TGTGCCAGCAGCTTAGGTGGGGGCGGGACTAGCGGGAGGGTGGTTGAGCAGTTCTTC.

This chain uses TRBV30 with TRBJ1-4; no reliable D call. CDR1 GTSNPN and CDR2 SVGIG come from the germline V gene (reference sequence). The CDR3 has 14 amino acids. Trimming stripped 2 bases from V and 8 bases from J, with 15 bases between. The DNA for the CDR3 is TGTGCCTGGAGTCTAGAAAGGAGGAGGGAAAAACTGTTTTTT. Protein sequence: CAWSLERRREKLFF.

The rearrangement links TRBV7-9 to TRBJ1-2, with TRBD1 identical over 8 bases. Germline V gene sequence: CDR1 SEHNR, CDR2 FQNEAQ (reference sequence). The junction had 5 bases not matched to a gene; V was cut back by 1 base and J by 7 bases. There are 14 residues in the CDR3. CDR3 sequence reads: CASSLEQGAVGYTF. CDR3 DNA sequence: TGTGCCAGCAGCTTAGAGCAGGGGGCGGTTGGCTACACCTTC.

This clone has a handful of counts. J is TRBJ2-7 and V is TRBV6-1, with a tentative D call TRBD1 (5 bases). The V and J ends lost 3 bases and 5 bases respectively, with 23 bases between them. The germline CDR1 and CDR2 sequences are MNHNS and SASEGT. The CDR3 has 17 residues. The CDR3 bases are TGTGCCAGCAGTGATTTTTCCGTAGCAGGGATGAAGGACGAGCAGTACTTC. Its protein product is CASSDFSVAGMKDEQYF.

The V call is TRBV6-5, the J call TRBJ2-7; 9 nucleotides align to TRBD1. V shed 7 bases, J shed 6 bases, and the junction held 10 bases outside the gene matches. The CDR3 has 14 amino acids. The germline CDR1 and CDR2 sequences are MNHEY and SVGAGI. The CDR3 here is CASTRRDRVREQYF. The CDR3 DNA follows: TGTGCCAGCACAAGGAGGGACAGGGTACGCGAGCAGTACTTC.

This clone appeared a few times. The CDR3 loop is CASSVGTGGVETQYF. DNA of the CDR3: TGTGCCAGCAGCGTCGGGACAGGGGGCGTGGAGACCCAGTACTTC. The V and J genes are TRBV9 and TRBJ2-5; 12 bases align to TRBD1. Germline-derived CDR1 and CDR2 are SGDLS and YYNGEE. CDR3 length equals 15 residues. Trimming cost V 2 bases and J 5 bases; bases outside gene matches: 4.

The rearrangement joins TRBV7-9 to TRBJ2-7; TRBD2 matches at 14 bases. The J segment lost 4 bases and the V segment lost 0 bases, leaving 8 bases of the junction unmatched. This CDR3 has 18 residues. The germline CDR1 and CDR2 sequences are SEHNR and FQNEAQ (reference sequence). The CDR3 nucleotides read TGTGCCAGCAGCTTAGCCAAGACTAGCGGGGGGGCTCCGTACGAGCAGTACTTC. Protein sequence: CASSLAKTSGGAPYEQYF.

The chain joins TRBV3-1 (or the pseudogene TRBV3-2) to TRBJ2-1; the D gene is possibly TRBD2 (6 bases). Trimming removed 1 base from V and 2 bases from J, with 9 bases in between. This CDR3 has 15 residues. The germline V gene encodes CDR1 LGHDT and CDR2 YNNKEL (reference sequence). CDR3 loop: CASSQAAGTYNEQFF. The DNA of the CDR3 is TGTGCCAGCAGCCAAGCGGCGGGGACCTACAATGAGCAGTTCTTC.

The chain uses TRBV4-2 and TRBJ1-5; D is perhaps TRBD1 (5 bases). V was pared by 0 bases and J by 7 bases, with 13 bases between. This CDR3 is built from 15 residues. Germline assignment: CDR1 LGHNA and CDR2 YNFKEQ. CDR3 sequence: CASSQDARERQPQHF. In nucleotides, the CDR3 is TGTGCCAGCAGCCAAGATGCCAGGGAAAGGCAGCCCCAGCATTTT.